This T cell receptor (beta chain) comes out of a study of radiotherapy plus CTLA-4 blockade in lung cancer. With 1 base clipped from V and 1 base from J, the junction kept 6 bases outside the gene matches. The CDR3 consists of 16 residues. CDR1 and CDR2 from the germline V gene are SGHTA and FQGTGA. Turning to this clone: Its matching antigen is unknown.

Sequencing used immunoSEQ multiplex PCR; TCRdb keeps in-frame clones, though not all of them. The sample carries roughly 50,000 clones, more than 65% recorded once. Study-wide results and limits: TCR clones of tumor origin grew in blood after radiotherapy plus ipilimumab.

The input for sequencing was peripheral blood, taken from a patient treated with radiotherapy plus ipilimumab. This TCR was sampled from a human donor with non-small cell lung cancer who had a partial response to radiotherapy plus ipilimumab. This chain joins TRBV7-3 and TRBJ1-1; 7 positions agree with TRBD1. DNA of the CDR3: TGTGCCAGCAGCTTAAGGGCCGGGACAGAGAACACTGAAGCTTTCTTT. It specifies CASSLRAGTENTEAFF.